The 7 T cell receptor beta chains below were found in one sample sequenced in a study of T cell responses to AZD1222 COVID-19 vaccine (dated by TCRdb to about 2021). The sample's time point, from its label and the paper: about 28 days (+/-7) after the second vaccine dose. Library creation used the immunoSEQ multiplex PCR assay. The table was pulled from immuneACCESS by TCRdb, which kept in-frame rearrangements only. Such tables lose some clones; where checked, under half of the loss comes from unresolved V genes, and the rest has no known cause. This sample gives roughly 150,000 clones in total; roughly 91% of them show up just once. Less than 6.5% of the sample belongs to the ten largest clones. The specimen comprised peripheral blood, sampled 28 days after the second AZD1222 dose. These receptors were collected from an adult who received the AZD1222 COVID-19 vaccine.

The V call is TRBV19, the J call TRBJ2-1; D may match TRBD1 or TRBD2 (5 bases each). V lost 4 bases and J lost 0, with 10 bases in between. From germline, CDR1 is LNHDA and CDR2 SQIVND (reference sequence). The CDR3 covers 15 residues. CDR3 amino acids: CASSRTDSSYNEQFF. In nucleotides, the CDR3 is TGTGCCAGTAGTAGGACTGACAGCTCCTACAATGAGCAGTTCTTC.

The chain recombines TRBV2 with TRBJ2-5; 10 bases match TRBD1. With V trimmed by 6 bases and J by 5 bases, 6 bases remained unmatched. Germline CDR1 SNHLY, CDR2 FYNNEI. This CDR3 has 14 residues. For the CDR3, the DNA is TGTGCCAGCAGAGCCGGGACAGGGGCCGAGACCCAGTACTTC. Translation gives CASRAGTGAETQYF. Full variable domain (remainder filled in from reference TRBV2 and TRBJ2-5): EPEVTQTPSHQVTQMGQEVILRCVPISNHLYFYWYRQILGQKVEFLVSFYNNEISEKSEIFDDQFSVERPDGSNFTLKIRSTKLEDSAMYFCASRAGTGAETQYFGPGTRLLVL.

J is TRBJ1-5 and V is TRBV5-6; weak D call: TRBD1 (5 bases). Germline V gene lookup returns CDR1 SGHDT and CDR2 YYEEEE. The CDR3 loop spans 17 amino acids. The ends were cut back, 4 bases at V and 1 base at J, with 18 bases in the middle. The DNA of the CDR3 is TGTGCCAGCAGCCGCGCGGGCAGGGTAGGGAGCAATCAGCCCCAGCATTTT. It translates to CASSRAGRVGSNQPQHF.

The chain carries TRBV30 and TRBJ1-5, with D perhaps TRBD1 (5 bases). CDR3 length equals 13 residues. The V gene's germline CDR1 is GTSNPN and CDR2 SVGIG (reference sequence). The germline V and J ends were trimmed by 0 bases and 4 bases, with 7 bases remaining between them. Written as DNA, the CDR3 is TGTGCCTGGAGTGTACGGGGGAATCAGCCCCAGCATTTT. It encodes CAWSVRGNQPQHF.

The rearrangement joins TRBV28 to TRBJ1-6; D may be TRBD1 (5 bases). Germline loops: CDR1 MDHEN, CDR2 SYDVKM. CDR3 length: 15 residues. V lost 6 bases, J lost 0 bases, and 9 bases lay in between. CDR3 amino acids: CASRGGDSYNSPLHF. CDR3 DNA: TGTGCCAGCAGGGGGGGAGACTCCTATAATTCACCCCTCCACTTT. The whole variable domain, remainder taken from reference TRBV28 and TRBJ1-6, is DVKVTQSSRYLVKRTGEKVFLECVQDMDHENMFWYRQDPGLGLRLIYFSYDVKMKEKGDIPEGYSVSREKKERFSLILESASTNQTSMYLCASRGGDSYNSPLHFGNGTRLTVT.

This chain links TRBV6-1 with TRBJ2-7; 10 bases map to TRBD2. This CDR3 is built from 15 residues. The ends lost 2 bases at V and 3 bases at J; junction bases unmatched: 4. Germline V lookup: CDR1 MNHNS, CDR2 SASEGT. CDR3 sequence reads: CASSETASGGYEQYF. The CDR3 DNA reads as TGTGCCAGCAGTGAAACGGCTAGCGGGGGCTACGAGCAGTACTTC.

This rearrangement joins TRBV11-2 to TRBJ2-1; 7 nucleotides line up with TRBD2. This CDR3 comprises 16 residues. The germline V gene has CDR1 SGHAT and CDR2 FQNNGV. V was clipped by 2 bases and J by 2 bases; unmatched bases: 6. The CDR3 region has the DNA TGTGCCAGCAGCTTACTCCGCGGGAGAACCTACAATGAGCAGTTCTTC. Protein sequence: CASSLLRGRTYNEQFF.